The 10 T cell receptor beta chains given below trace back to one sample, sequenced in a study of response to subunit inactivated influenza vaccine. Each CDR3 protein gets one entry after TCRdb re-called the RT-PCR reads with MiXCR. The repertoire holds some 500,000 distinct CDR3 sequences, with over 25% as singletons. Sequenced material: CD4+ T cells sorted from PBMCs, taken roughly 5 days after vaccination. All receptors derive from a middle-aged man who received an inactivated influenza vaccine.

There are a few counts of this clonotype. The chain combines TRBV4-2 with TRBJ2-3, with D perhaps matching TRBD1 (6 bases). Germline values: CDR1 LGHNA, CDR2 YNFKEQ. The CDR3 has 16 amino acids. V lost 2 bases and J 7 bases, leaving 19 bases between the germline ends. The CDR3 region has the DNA TGTGCCAGCAGCCAAACAACGGGACAAGGGGCAAATACGCAGTATTTT. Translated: CASSQTTGQGANTQYF.

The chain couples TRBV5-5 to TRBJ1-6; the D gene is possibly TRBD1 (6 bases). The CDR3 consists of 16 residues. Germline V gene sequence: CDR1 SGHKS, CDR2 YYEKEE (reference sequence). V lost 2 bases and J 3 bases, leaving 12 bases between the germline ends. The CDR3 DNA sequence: TGTGCCAGCAGCTTTTCGGGGGCTTTCTATAATTCACCCCTCCACTTT. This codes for CASSFSGAFYNSPLHF.

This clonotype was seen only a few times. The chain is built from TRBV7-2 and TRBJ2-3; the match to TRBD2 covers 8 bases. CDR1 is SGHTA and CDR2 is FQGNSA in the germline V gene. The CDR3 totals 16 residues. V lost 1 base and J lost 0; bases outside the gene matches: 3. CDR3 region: CASSLVSGVSTDTQYF. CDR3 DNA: TGTGCCAGCAGCTTAGTTAGCGGGGTGAGCACAGATACGCAGTATTTT. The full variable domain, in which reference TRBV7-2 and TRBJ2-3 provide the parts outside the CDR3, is GAGVSQSPSNKVTEKGKDVELRCDPISGHTALYWYRQSLGQGLEFLIYFQGNSAPDKSGLPSDRFSAERTGGSVSTLTIQRTQQEDSAVYLCASSLVSGVSTDTQYFGPGTRLTVL.

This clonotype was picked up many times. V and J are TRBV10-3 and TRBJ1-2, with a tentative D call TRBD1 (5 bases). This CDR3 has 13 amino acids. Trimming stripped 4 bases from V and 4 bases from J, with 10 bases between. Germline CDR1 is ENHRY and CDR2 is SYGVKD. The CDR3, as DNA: TGTGCCATCAGTGGTCGGAGGGGCTATGGCTACACCTTC. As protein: CAISGRRGYGYTF.

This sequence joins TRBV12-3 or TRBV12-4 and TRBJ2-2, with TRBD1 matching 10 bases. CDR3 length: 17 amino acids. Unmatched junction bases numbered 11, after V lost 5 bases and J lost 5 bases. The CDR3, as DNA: TGTGCCAGCAGTCCAACCCCGGGACAGGGGAGGACCGGGGAGCTGTTTTTT. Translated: CASSPTPGQGRTGELFF.

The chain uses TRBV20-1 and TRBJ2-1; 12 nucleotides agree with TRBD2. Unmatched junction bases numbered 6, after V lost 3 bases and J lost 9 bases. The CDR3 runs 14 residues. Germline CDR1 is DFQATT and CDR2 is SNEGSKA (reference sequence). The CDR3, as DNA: TGCAGTGCTAGGACTAGCGGGAGAACTGGTGAGCAGTTCTTC. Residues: CSARTSGRTGEQFF.

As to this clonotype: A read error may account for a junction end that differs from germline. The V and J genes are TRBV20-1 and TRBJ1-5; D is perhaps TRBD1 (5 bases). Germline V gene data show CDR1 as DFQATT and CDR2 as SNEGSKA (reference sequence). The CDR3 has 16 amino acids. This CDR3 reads CCARDLRTLGDQPQHF. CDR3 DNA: TGCTGTGCTAGAGATTTGAGAACTCTGGGGGATCAGCCCCAGCATTTT.

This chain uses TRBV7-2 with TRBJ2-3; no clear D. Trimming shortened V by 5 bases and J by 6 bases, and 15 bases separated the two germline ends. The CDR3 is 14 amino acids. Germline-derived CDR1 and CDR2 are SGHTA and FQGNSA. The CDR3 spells CASSRESSRDTQYF. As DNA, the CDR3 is TGTGCCAGCAGCCGCGAGTCCTCCCGGGATACGCAGTATTTT. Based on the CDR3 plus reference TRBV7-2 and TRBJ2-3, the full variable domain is GAGVSQSPSNKVTEKGKDVELRCDPISGHTALYWYRQSLGQGLEFLIYFQGNSAPDKSGLPSDRFSAERTGGSVSTLTIQRTQQEDSAVYLCASSRESSRDTQYFGPGTRLTVL.

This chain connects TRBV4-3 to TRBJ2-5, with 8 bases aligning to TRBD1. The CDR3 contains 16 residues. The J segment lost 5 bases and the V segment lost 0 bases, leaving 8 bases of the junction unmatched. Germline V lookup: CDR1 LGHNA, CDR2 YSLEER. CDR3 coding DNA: TGCGCCAGCAGCCAAGATCTGGGGACAGGCCCGGAGACCCAGTACTTC. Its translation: CASSQDLGTGPETQYF.

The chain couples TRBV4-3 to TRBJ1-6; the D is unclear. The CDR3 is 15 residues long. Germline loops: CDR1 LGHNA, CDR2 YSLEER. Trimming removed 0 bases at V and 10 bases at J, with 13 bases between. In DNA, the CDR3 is TGCGCCAGCAGCCAAGATGCCCCAACTAGGTCACCCCTCCACTTT. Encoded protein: CASSQDAPTRSPLHF.